The sequence of this TCR beta chain was determined in a study of blood T cell repertoires in COVID-19. Study-level information: There were acute and convalescent COVID-19 samples, and they came from the United States, Italy and Spain. T cells, B-cell-depleted T cells, or PBMCs provided the cDNA or gDNA that served as material.

Authors' data handling: Reference gene primer amplification yielded estimated nucleated cell counts. Clones were read by immunoSEQ multiplex PCR, and TCRdb kept only the in-frame ones, dropping some. The V and J calls and clone size come from that table; D and trimming were worked out from the DNA. Of about 96,000 clones listed, approximately 84% were seen once; the top ten hold roughly 17%. V was clipped by 6 bases and J by 6 bases, with 11 bases between them. The germline V gene encodes CDR1 SQVTM and CDR2 ANQGSEA. The CDR3 contains 11 residues. This chain connects TRBV29-1 to TRBJ1-2; no clear D. Sequencing was done on a sample of peripheral blood. The source of this sequence is a woman aged 60-70 years with acute or convalescent COVID-19. The CDR3 here is CSVGISDGYTF. CDR3 sequence (DNA): TGCAGCGTCGGCATTAGCGATGGCTACACCTTC.